This TCR beta chain was recorded in a study of cytomegalovirus exposure and HLA in healthy donors. Study overall: The Caucasian-associated ancestry cluster contained around four fifths of the 300 to 400 genotyped donors. Broader study findings: Sequencing depth across donors, presence/absence analyses assumed, was roughly uniform. Most TCR beta V segments were productive about 90% or about 30% of the time in an earlier analysis.

Unrecorded immune exposures were likely, despite nominal health at sampling. With 60 Vbeta and 13 Jbeta primers, the PCR was carried out. Here immunoSEQ multiplex PCR was the method, and the copy in TCRdb shows in-frame clones only, minus some. In the table there are approximately 150,000 clones, around four fifths of which are singletons. V dropped 5 bases and J dropped 0; count of bases not matched to a gene: 6. Germline CDR1 SGHTA, CDR2 FQGTGA. The CDR3 loop spans 16 amino acids. On this clone itself: The antigen remains undetermined.

The receptor's source is a woman between 40 and 55 years old in good health and CMV-seronegative. The J gene is TRBJ2-2, the V gene TRBV7-3; 7 positions match TRBD1. The specimen was PBMCs. This chain's CDR3 is CASSPPGTANTGELFF. For the CDR3, the DNA is TGTGCCAGCAGCCCCCCCGGGACAGCGAACACCGGGGAGCTGTTTTTT. Full variable domain (missing parts from reference TRBV7-3 and TRBJ2-2): GAGVSQTPSNKVTEKGKYVELRCDPISGHTALYWYRQSLGQGPEFLIYFQGTGAADDSGLPNDRFFAVRPEGSVSTLKIQRTERGDSAVYLCASSPPGTANTGELFFGEGSRLTVL.